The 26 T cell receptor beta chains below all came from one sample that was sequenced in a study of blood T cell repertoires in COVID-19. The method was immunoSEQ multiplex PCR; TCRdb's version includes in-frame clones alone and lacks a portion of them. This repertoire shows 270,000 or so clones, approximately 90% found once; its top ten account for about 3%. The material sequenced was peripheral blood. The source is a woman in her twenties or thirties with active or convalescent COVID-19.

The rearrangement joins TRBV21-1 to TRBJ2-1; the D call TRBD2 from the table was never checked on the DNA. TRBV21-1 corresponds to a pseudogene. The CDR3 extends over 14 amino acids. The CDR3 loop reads CASSKTSTVNEQFF. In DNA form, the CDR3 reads TGTGCCAGCAGCAAAACCTCTACGGTTAATGAGCAGTTCTTC.

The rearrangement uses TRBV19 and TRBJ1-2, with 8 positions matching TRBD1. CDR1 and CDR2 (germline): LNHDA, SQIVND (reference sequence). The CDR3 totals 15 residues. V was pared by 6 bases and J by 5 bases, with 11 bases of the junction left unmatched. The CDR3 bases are TGTGCCAGTAGAACTGCGGCAGGGGGCGCATATGGCTACACCTTC. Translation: CASRTAAGGAYGYTF.

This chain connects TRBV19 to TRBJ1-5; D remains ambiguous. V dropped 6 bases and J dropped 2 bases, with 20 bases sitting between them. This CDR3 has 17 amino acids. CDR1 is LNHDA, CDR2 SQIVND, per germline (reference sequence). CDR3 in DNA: TGTGCCAGTAGCCCCGGACTAAGGGCCTTGGGCAATCAGCCCCAGCATTTT. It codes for CASSPGLRALGNQPQHF.

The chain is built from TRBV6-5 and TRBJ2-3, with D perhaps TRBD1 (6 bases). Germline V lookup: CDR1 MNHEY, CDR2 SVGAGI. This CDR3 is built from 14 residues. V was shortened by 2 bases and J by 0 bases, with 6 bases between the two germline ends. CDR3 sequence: CASSYGQSTDTQYF. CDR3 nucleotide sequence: TGTGCCAGCAGTTACGGACAGAGCACAGATACGCAGTATTTT.

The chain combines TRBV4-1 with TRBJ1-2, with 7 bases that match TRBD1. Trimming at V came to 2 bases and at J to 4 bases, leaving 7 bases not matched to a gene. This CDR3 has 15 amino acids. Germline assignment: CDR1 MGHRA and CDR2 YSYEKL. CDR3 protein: CASSQIQGELYGYTF. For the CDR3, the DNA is TGCGCCAGCAGCCAAATTCAGGGGGAACTCTATGGCTACACCTTC.

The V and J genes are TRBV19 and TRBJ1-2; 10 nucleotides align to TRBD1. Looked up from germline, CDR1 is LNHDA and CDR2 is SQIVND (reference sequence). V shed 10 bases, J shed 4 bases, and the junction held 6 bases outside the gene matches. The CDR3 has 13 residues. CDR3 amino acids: CATTRDRGYGYTF. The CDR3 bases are TGTGCCACGACCCGGGACAGGGGCTATGGCTACACCTTC.

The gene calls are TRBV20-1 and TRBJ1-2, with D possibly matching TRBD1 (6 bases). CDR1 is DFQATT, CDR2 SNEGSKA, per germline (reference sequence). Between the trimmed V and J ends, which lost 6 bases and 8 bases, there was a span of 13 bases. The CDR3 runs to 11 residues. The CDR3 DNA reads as TGCAGTGCCTTCGGACAGAAAGGCTACACCTTC. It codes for CSAFGQKGYTF.

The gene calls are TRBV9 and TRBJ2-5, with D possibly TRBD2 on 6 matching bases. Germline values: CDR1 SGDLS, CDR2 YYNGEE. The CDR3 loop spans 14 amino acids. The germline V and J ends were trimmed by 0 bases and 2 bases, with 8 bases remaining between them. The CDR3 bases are TGTGCCAGCAGCGTAGGGACTACACAAGAGACCCAGTACTTC. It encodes CASSVGTTQETQYF.

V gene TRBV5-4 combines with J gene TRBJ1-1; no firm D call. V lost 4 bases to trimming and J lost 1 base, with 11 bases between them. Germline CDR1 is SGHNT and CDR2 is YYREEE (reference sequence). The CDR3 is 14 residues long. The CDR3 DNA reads TGTGCCAGCAGCCCTGGACGGGAGAACACTGAAGCTTTCTTT. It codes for CASSPGRENTEAFF.

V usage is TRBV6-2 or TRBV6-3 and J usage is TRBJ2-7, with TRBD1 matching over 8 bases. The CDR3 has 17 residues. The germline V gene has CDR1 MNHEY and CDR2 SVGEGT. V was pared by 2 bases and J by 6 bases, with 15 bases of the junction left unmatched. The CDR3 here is CASSYTHPRTGRGEQYF. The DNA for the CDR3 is TGTGCCAGCAGTTACACCCACCCTAGGACAGGGCGCGGCGAGCAGTACTTC.

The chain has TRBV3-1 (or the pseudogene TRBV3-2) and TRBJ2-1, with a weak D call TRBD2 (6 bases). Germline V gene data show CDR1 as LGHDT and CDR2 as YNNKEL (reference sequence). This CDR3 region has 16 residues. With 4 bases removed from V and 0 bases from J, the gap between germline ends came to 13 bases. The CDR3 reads CASSLLSTSSYNEQFF. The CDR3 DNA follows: TGTGCCAGCAGCCTTTTATCGACTAGCTCCTACAATGAGCAGTTCTTC.

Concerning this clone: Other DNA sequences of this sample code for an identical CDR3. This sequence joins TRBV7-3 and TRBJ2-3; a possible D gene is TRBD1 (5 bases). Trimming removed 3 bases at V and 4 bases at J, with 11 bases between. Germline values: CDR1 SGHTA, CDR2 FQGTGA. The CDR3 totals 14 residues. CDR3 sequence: CASSLKQGPDTQYF. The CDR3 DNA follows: TGTGCCAGCAGCTTGAAGCAGGGCCCAGATACGCAGTATTTT.

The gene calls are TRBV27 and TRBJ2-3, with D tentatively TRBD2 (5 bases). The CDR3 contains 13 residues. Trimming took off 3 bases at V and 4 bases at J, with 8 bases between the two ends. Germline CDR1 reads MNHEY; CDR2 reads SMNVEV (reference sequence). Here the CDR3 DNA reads TGTGCCAGCAGTTTCATGGGAGCAGATACGCAGTATTTT. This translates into CASSFMGADTQYF.

CDR3 DNA sequence: TGTGCCAGCAGTGAACTTACCAAGGGGTACAATGAGCAGTTCTTC. Translated: CASSELTKGYNEQFF. The chain recombines TRBV2 with TRBJ2-1; weak D call: TRBD1 (5 bases). This CDR3 has 15 amino acids. CDR1 and CDR2 (germline): SNHLY, FYNNEI. Deletions cut 2 bases from V and 4 bases from J, with 12 bases between. The whole variable domain, remainder taken from reference TRBV2 and TRBJ2-1, is EPEVTQTPSHQVTQMGQEVILRCVPISNHLYFYWYRQILGQKVEFLVSFYNNEISEKSEIFDDQFSVERPDGSNFTLKIRSTKLEDSAMYFCASSELTKGYNEQFFGPGTRLTVL.

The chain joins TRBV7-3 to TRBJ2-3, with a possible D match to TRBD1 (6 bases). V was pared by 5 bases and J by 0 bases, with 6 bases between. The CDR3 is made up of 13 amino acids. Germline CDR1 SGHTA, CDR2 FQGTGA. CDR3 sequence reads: CASSQGSTDTQYF. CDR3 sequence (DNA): TGTGCCAGCAGCCAGGGGAGCACAGATACGCAGTATTTT. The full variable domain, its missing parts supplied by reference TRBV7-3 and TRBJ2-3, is GAGVSQTPSNKVTEKGKYVELRCDPISGHTALYWYRQSLGQGPEFLIYFQGTGAADDSGLPNDRFFAVRPEGSVSTLKIQRTERGDSAVYLCASSQGSTDTQYFGPGTRLTVL.

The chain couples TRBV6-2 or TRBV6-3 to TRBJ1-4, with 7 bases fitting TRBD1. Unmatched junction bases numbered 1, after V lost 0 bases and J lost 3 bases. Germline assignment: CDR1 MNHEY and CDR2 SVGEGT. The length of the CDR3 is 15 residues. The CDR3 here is CASSYSQGANEKLFF. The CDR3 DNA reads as TGTGCCAGCAGTTACTCCCAGGGGGCTAATGAAAAACTGTTTTTT.

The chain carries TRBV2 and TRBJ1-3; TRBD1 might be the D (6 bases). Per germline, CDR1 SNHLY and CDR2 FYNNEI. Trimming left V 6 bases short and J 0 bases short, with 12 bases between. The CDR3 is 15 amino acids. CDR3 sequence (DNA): TGTGCCAGCAGCGCCACGACAGGCTCTGGAAACACCATATATTTT. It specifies CASSATTGSGNTIYF.

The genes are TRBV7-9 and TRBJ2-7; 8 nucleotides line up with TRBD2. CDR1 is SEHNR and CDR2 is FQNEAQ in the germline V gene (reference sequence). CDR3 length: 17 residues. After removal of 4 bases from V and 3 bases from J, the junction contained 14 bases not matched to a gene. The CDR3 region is CASSSGGGGWNSYEQYF. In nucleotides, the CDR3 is TGTGCCAGCAGCTCCGGGGGGGGCGGATGGAATAGCTACGAGCAGTACTTC.

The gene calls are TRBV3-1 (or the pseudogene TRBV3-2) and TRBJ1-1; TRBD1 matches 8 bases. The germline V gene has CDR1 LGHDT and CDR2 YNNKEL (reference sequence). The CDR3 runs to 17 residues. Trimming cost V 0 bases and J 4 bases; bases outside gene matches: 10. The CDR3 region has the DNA TGTGCCAGCAGCCAAGATCAGGCAGGGGGCTGGGGCACTGAAGCTTTCTTT. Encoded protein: CASSQDQAGGWGTEAFF.

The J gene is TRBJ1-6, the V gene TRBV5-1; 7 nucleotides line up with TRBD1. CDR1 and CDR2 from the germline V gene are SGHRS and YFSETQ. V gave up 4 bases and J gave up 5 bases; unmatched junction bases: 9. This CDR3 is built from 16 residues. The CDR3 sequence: CASSLGVGTDNSPLHF. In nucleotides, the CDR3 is TGCGCCAGCAGCCTGGGCGTGGGGACAGATAATTCACCCCTCCACTTT.

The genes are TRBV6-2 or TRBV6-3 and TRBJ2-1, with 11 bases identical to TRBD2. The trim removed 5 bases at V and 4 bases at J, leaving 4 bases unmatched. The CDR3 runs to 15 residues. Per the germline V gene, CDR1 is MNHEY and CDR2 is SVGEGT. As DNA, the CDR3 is TGTGCCAGCAGTGCTACTAGCGGGGGTTACAATGAGCAGTTCTTC. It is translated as CASSATSGGYNEQFF.

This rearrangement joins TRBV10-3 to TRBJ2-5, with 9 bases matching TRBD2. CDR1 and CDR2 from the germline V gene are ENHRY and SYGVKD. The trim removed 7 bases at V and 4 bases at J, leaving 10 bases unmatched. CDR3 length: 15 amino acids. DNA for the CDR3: TGTGCCATCATTTTCCCCGGGACTAGCCGAGAGACCCAGTACTTC. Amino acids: CAIIFPGTSRETQYF.

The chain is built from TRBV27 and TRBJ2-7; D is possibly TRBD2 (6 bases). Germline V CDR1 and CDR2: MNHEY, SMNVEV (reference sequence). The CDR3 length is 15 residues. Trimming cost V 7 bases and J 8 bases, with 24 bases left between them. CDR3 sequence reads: CASTPRGTGDGKQYF. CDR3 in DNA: TGTGCCAGCACCCCCCGAGGGACGGGGGACGGAAAGCAGTACTTC.

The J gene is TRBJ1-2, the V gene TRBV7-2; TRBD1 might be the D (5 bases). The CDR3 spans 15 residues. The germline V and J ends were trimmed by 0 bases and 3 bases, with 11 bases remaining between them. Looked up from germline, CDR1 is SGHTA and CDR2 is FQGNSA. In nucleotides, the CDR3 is TGTGCCAGCAGCTTAGCGCAAGGGGCGTACTATGGCTACACCTTC. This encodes CASSLAQGAYYGYTF.

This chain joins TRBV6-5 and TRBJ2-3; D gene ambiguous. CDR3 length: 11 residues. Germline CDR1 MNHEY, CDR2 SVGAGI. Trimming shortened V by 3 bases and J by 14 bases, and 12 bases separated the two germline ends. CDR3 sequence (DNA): TGTGCCAGCAGTTATCGGTCCCGCGCGTATTTT. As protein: CASSYRSRAYF.

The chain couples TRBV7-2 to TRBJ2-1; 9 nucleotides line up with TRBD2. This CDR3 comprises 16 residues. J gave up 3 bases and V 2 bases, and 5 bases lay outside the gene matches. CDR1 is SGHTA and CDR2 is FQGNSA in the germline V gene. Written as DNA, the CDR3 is TGTGCCAGCAGCTTAAGAGGGACTAGCTTCTACAATGAGCAGTTCTTC. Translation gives CASSLRGTSFYNEQFF.